The rows below give T cell receptor beta chains drawn from one sample of a study of early T cells in non-severe SARS-CoV-2 infection. Each CDR3 protein is one row after TCRdb ran MiXCR on the 5' RACE reads. The table shows about 56,000 distinct CDR3 sequences, with over 13% occurring only once. This specimen was whole blood, taken at baseline. The source is an adult who was a healthcare worker with PCR-confirmed SARS-CoV-2 infection or an uninfected control (not recorded which). CDR3s include the opening cysteine and the closing phenylalanine or tryptophan. The order of the fields is J gene, D gene, clone size, V gene, CDR3 DNA, CDR3 protein. A D gene is named only where the DNA matches it firmly. Clone size is shown for a subset of rows, as once, few, many or a class of expanded clone.

TRBJ2-7	TRBD1	few	TRBV7-9	TGTGCCAGCAGACTGGGACAGAACTACGAGCAGTACTTC	CASRLGQNYEQYF
TRBJ2-6	TRBD2	few	TRBV9	TGTGCCAGCAGCGGTAGACCCGCGGGAGCTGGGGCCAACGTCCTGACTTTC	CASSGRPAGAGANVLTF
TRBJ2-6	.	many	TRBV7-9	TGTGCCAGCAGCTTAGCCCCTAACGTCCTGACTTTC	CASSLAPNVLTF
TRBJ1-1	.	.	TRBV10-1	TGCGCCACATCGGCTTCGATGAACACTGAAGCTTTCTTT	CATSASMNTEAFF
TRBJ2-3	TRBD2	few	TRBV4-1	TGCGCCAGCAGCCCAGATAGCGGGAGCATAGTAGATACGCAGTATTTT	CASSPDSGSIVDTQYF
TRBJ2-3	.	.	TRBV5-1	TGCGCCAGCAGCGAGGGACATCCTAGCACAGATACGCAGTATTTT	CASSEGHPSTDTQYF
TRBJ2-2	.	few	TRBV7-3	TGTGCCAGCAGCTTAAATGCTGGGGAGCTGTTTTTT	CASSLNAGELFF
TRBJ1-5	.	.	TRBV20-1	TGCAGTGCTAGAGATGGGGCCGGTGATCAGCCCCAGCATTTT	CSARDGAGDQPQHF
TRBJ2-7	TRBD2	many	TRBV20-1	TGCAGTGCGAAGACTAGCGGGAAGGTCGAGCAGTACTTC	CSAKTSGKVEQYF
TRBJ1-6	.	many	TRBV14	TGTGCCAGCAGCCTAACGACGAATTCACCCCTCCACTTT	CASSLTTNSPLHF
TRBJ2-3	.	few	TRBV28	TGTGCCAGCACTATGAGGTCCACAGATACGCAGTATTTT	CASTMRSTDTQYF
TRBJ2-7	TRBD2	many	TRBV13	TGTGCCAGCAGCTTAGGCCCTAGGGAGGGGCGCTACGAGCAGTACTTC	CASSLGPREGRYEQYF
TRBJ1-2	.	few	TRBV19	TGTGCCACCAAAGGACAGTCCTATGGCTACACCTTC	CATKGQSYGYTF
TRBJ1-6	.	.	TRBV30	TGTGCCTGGATGAGGGGCTCCTATAATTCACCCCTCCACTTT	CAWMRGSYNSPLHF
TRBJ1-1	TRBD1	many	TRBV20-1	TGCAGTGCTTCCGGGACAGGAGGCGTTATGAACACTGAAGCTTTCTTT	CSASGTGGVMNTEAFF
TRBJ1-2	.	few	TRBV18	TGTGCCAGCTCACCAATCCAAGGACGGATAAACTATGGCTACACCTTC	CASSPIQGRINYGYTF
TRBJ2-7	TRBD2	.	TRBV11-2	TGTGCCAGCAGCAACTCCTACGGGGGGGTCGAGCAGTACTTC	CASSNSYGGVEQYF
TRBJ2-3	.	few	TRBV20-1	TGCAGTGCTAGAGAAGGGTCTATAGCAGATACGCAGTATTTT	CSAREGSIADTQYF
TRBJ2-3	.	.	TRBV11-2	TGTGCCAGCAGCTTCGGGACAGATACGCAGTATTTT	CASSFGTDTQYF
TRBJ2-1	.	few	TRBV3-1	TGTGCCAGCCGCGGTGTCTCCTACAATGAGCAGTTCTTC	CASRGVSYNEQFF
TRBJ2-1	.	.	TRBV6-5	TGTGCCAGCCCGGGCGGAAAAAACAATGAGCAGTTCTTC	CASPGGKNNEQFF
TRBJ2-7	TRBD2	.	TRBV29-1	TGCAGCGCCCAGACTAGCGGGAGTAGCTACGAGCAGTACTTC	CSAQTSGSSYEQYF
TRBJ2-4	.	few	TRBV11-2	TGTGCCAGCAGCTTAGAATTAAGGCAGGGCATAATGGCCAAAAACATTCAGTACTTC	CASSLELRQGIMAKNIQYF
TRBJ2-1	.	few	TRBV12-3/TRBV12-4	TGTGCCAGCAGTCCCTCTACCCGGGAGCAGTTCTTC	CASSPSTREQFF
TRBJ2-2	.	.	TRBV29-1	TGCAGCGTTGAACCGAACAGCGGGGAGCTGTTTTTT	CSVEPNSGELFF
TRBJ1-1	.	many	TRBV27	TGTGCCAGCAGGGGGCATTCGAACACTGAAGCTTTCTTT	CASRGHSNTEAFF
TRBJ2-7	.	.	TRBV10-3	TGTGCCATCAGTGAGTCAGGCCCTAGGAGCTACGAGCAGTACTTC	CAISESGPRSYEQYF
TRBJ1-6	.	few	TRBV20-1	TGCAGTGCTAGAACACTCCCCCAGACCACTTCACCCCTCCACTTT	CSARTLPQTTSPLHF
TRBJ2-1	.	many	TRBV9	TGTGCCAGCAGCCCGACTTGGACGGCGATAAAGAATGAGCAGTTCTTC	CASSPTWTAIKNEQFF
TRBJ1-1	.	.	TRBV13	TGTGCCAGCAGCTTACAGGCCACTGAAGCTTTCTTT	CASSLQATEAFF
TRBJ1-4	.	.	TRBV6-6	TGTGCCAGCAGTTACTTCCTGGGGGCTGAAAAACTGTTTTTT	CASSYFLGAEKLFF
TRBJ2-5	.	few	TRBV7-2	TGTGCCAGCAGCCTAAACCCCGGACGCGGGGAGACCCAGTACTTC	CASSLNPGRGETQYF
TRBJ2-5	.	.	TRBV12-5	TGTGCTAGTGGTGTTCCAGGGGATCAAGAGACCCAGTACTTC	CASGVPGDQETQYF
TRBJ2-2	.	few	TRBV4-2	TGTGCCAGCAGCCAAGATGTGCCGAACACCGGGGAGCTGTTTTTT	CASSQDVPNTGELFF
TRBJ2-7	.	many	TRBV5-5	TGTGCCAGCAGCTTGTCGGGCACGGGTCCCATCTACGAGCAGTACTTC	CASSLSGTGPIYEQYF
TRBJ2-1	.	.	TRBV6-6	TGTGCCAGCAGTTTCGAAGAACGCTATGAGCAGTTCTTC	CASSFEERYEQFF
TRBJ2-3	.	few	TRBV20-1	TGCAGTGCTAGAGTTTGGGGGCCCACAGATACGCAGTATTTT	CSARVWGPTDTQYF
TRBJ1-1	.	many	TRBV12-3/TRBV12-4	TGTGCCAGCAGTTTAACAGGCTGGAACACTGAAGCTTTCTTT	CASSLTGWNTEAFF
TRBJ2-7	TRBD2	many	TRBV19	TGTGCCAGTAGTATTGTATCGACTAGCGGAACCTACGAGCAGTACTTC	CASSIVSTSGTYEQYF
TRBJ2-1	.	.	TRBV12-3/TRBV12-4	TGTGCCAGCAGTTTCATCCCCGGCGGAGAGCAGTTCTTC	CASSFIPGGEQFF
TRBJ2-3	TRBD2	many	TRBV12-3/TRBV12-4	TGTGCCAGCAGTTTAGAGCGGGGGGGCCCCGGATTCGGAGATACGCAGTATTTT	CASSLERGGPGFGDTQYF
TRBJ2-1	.	many	TRBV19	TGTGCCAGTAGTATGGTGGGTGAGCAGTTCTTC	CASSMVGEQFF
TRBJ2-1	TRBD2	few	TRBV27	TGTGCCAGCAAACTAGCGACAACCTACAATGAGCAGTTCTTC	CASKLATTYNEQFF
TRBJ2-1	TRBD2	many	TRBV20-1	TGCAGTGCTACCGGGACTAGCGGGGGCAATGAGCAGTTCTTC	CSATGTSGGNEQFF
TRBJ1-1	.	.	TRBV7-8	TGTGCCAGCAGCTTATCTACGGGGGGCAAGACTGAAGCTTTCTTT	CASSLSTGGKTEAFF
TRBJ2-5	.	.	TRBV4-1	TGCGCCAGCAGCCAAGGGTCCCTAGTAGGAGAGACCCAGTACTTC	CASSQGSLVGETQYF
TRBJ2-1	.	many	TRBV6-4	TGTGCCAGCGCTCCAGAGAGCGGCTCCTACAATGAGCAGTTCTTC	CASAPESGSYNEQFF
TRBJ2-2	.	few	TRBV5-1	TGCGCCAGCAGCTTGGCCGGGGGCGCGAACACCGGGGAGCTGTTTTTT	CASSLAGGANTGELFF
TRBJ1-2	.	.	TRBV29-1	TGCAGCGTTGATACTACAGTCAAAACTAACTATGGCTACACCTTC	CSVDTTVKTNYGYTF
TRBJ2-1	TRBD2	.	TRBV18	TGTGCCAGCTCACCTTCGACTAGCGGGGTCAATAGGAATGAGCAGTTCTTC	CASSPSTSGVNRNEQFF